This is a list of T cell receptor beta chains from one sample in a study of blood T cell repertoires in COVID-19. TCRdb keeps only in-frame clones here, not all; method: immunoSEQ multiplex PCR. The data show 160,000 or so clones, roughly 80% seen once. Sequenced input: PBMCs or T cells enriched from blood (not recorded which). The source is a woman aged 55-70 years who had recovered from COVID-19. Both conserved end residues are part of each CDR3. D genes are given only for firm matches. Only some rows state a clone size, as once, few, many or a class for expanded clones.

v_call	d_call	j_call	clone_size	cdr3_nt	cdr3_aa
TRBV23-1	NA	TRBJ1-1	NA	TGCGCCAGCAGTCAACCGAGGCGTCATAAAAGCACTGAAGCTTTCTTT	CASSQPRRHKSTEAFF
TRBV12-3/TRBV12-4	NA	TRBJ1-1	NA	TGTGCCAGCAGTTTCTTATCGAACACTGAAGCTTTCTTT	CASSFLSNTEAFF
TRBV19	TRBD2	TRBJ2-1	NA	TGTGCCAGTAGTATATTAGCGGGGGGGGCCGGGTATGAGCAGTTCTTC	CASSILAGGAGYEQFF
TRBV11-2	TRBD1	TRBJ1-3	NA	TGTGCCAGCAGCGCCCATCTTGGGACAGGTTTCCTTGGAAACACCATATATTTT	CASSAHLGTGFLGNTIYF
TRBV6-5	NA	TRBJ1-3	NA	TGTGCCAGCAGCCTAGGGCGGGTCATCTATTTT	CASSLGRVIYF
TRBV7-3	NA	TRBJ2-7	NA	TGTGCCAGCAGCCAACAGGTCGATGGCGAGCAGTACTTC	CASSQQVDGEQYF
TRBV29-1	NA	TRBJ2-1	NA	TGCAGCGTTTATTCCGACACATACAATGAGCAGTTCTTC	CSVYSDTYNEQFF
TRBV30	NA	TRBJ1-2	NA	TGTGCCTGGAGTGCGAGGGGGGGCTATGGCTACACCTTC	CAWSARGGYGYTF
TRBV7-9	NA	TRBJ1-3	NA	TGTGCCAGCAGCTTAGGCGGACATATCGGAAACACCATATATTTT	CASSLGGHIGNTIYF
TRBV18	TRBD1	TRBJ1-3	NA	TGTGCCAGCTCACCCCGGGACAGCGTCTCTGGAAACACCATATATTTT	CASSPRDSVSGNTIYF
TRBV11-2	TRBD1	TRBJ2-5	NA	TGTGCCAGCAGCTTAGGACAGGGGTGGGAGACCCAGTACTTC	CASSLGQGWETQYF
TRBV2	TRBD1	TRBJ1-2	NA	TGTGCCAGCAGTGAAGCGCTTACGGGACAGGCCTTCTATGGCTACACCTTC	CASSEALTGQAFYGYTF
TRBV4-2	TRBD1	TRBJ2-2	once	TGTGCCAGCAGCCCCGACAGGGGAGGCCGGGAGCTGTTTTTT	CASSPDRGGRELFF
TRBV10-3	TRBD1	TRBJ1-5	NA	TGTGCCATCAGGACAGGGAATCAGCCCCAGCATTTT	CAIRTGNQPQHF
TRBV2	TRBD1	TRBJ1-4	NA	TGTGCCAGTGGGGGACAGGGGCTTTCGGCAACTAATGAAAAACTGTTTTTT	CASGGQGLSATNEKLFF
TRBV30	NA	TRBJ1-3	NA	TGTGCCTGGAGTGTACAGGCTCTCTCTGGAAACACCATATATTTT	CAWSVQALSGNTIYF
TRBV9	NA	TRBJ1-5	NA	TGTGCCAGCAGCCTGGGGGGGATCCAGGCAGAGCCCCAGCATTTT	CASSLGGIQAEPQHF
TRBV5-1	NA	TRBJ1-5	NA	TGCGCCAGCAGCTTGGACGGATTTACGGGTCAGCCCCAGCATTTT	CASSLDGFTGQPQHF
TRBV6-4	TRBD2	TRBJ2-1	NA	TGTGCCAGCAGTCCAAGACTAGCGGGCTACTACAATGAGCAGTTCTTC	CASSPRLAGYYNEQFF
TRBV7-8	NA	TRBJ2-7	NA	TGTGCCAGCAGCATGGACAGCCTCTACGAGCAGTACTTC	CASSMDSLYEQYF
TRBV9	TRBD1	TRBJ2-5	NA	TGTGCCAGCAGCGTACGAAGGGGACAGGGACGCGAGACCCAGTACTTC	CASSVRRGQGRETQYF
TRBV5-4	NA	TRBJ1-2	NA	TGTGCCAGCAGCTTCCTACAGGGAAACTATGGCTACACCTTC	CASSFLQGNYGYTF
TRBV7-9	TRBD1	TRBJ1-5	NA	TGTGCCAGCAGCCAGACAGGGGCCCAGCCCCAGCATTTT	CASSQTGAQPQHF
TRBV2	NA	TRBJ1-2	NA	TGTGCCAGCAGTGATTGGTACATTAACTATGGCTACACCTTC	CASSDWYINYGYTF
TRBV3-1/TRBV3-2	NA	TRBJ2-5	NA	TGTGCCAGCGGAGACGGGGGTAGCAAAGAGACCCAGTACTTC	CASGDGGSKETQYF
TRBV19	NA	TRBJ2-7	NA	TGTGCCAGTAGTATAGAAGGCGGCTCCTACGAGCAGTACTTC	CASSIEGGSYEQYF
TRBV6-2/TRBV6-3	NA	TRBJ1-1	NA	TGTGCCAGCAGTTACTCCACGACTGGGATCAGGGCTGAAGCTTTCTTT	CASSYSTTGIRAEAFF
TRBV10-2	NA	TRBJ2-1	NA	TGCGCCAGCACGTCGGCGGGAACTATCCATGAGCAGTTCTTC	CASTSAGTIHEQFF
TRBV27	TRBD1	TRBJ1-1	NA	TGTGCCAGCAGCCGAGTCACAGGGGAGGACACTGAAGCTTTCTTT	CASSRVTGEDTEAFF
TRBV28	TRBD1	TRBJ1-4	NA	TGTGCCAGCAGTCCAGGACAGGGGGCCATCGCTAATGAAAAACTGTTTTTT	CASSPGQGAIANEKLFF
TRBV10-3	NA	TRBJ1-2	NA	TGTGCCATCAGCCAACAGGGAATCTATGGCTACACCTTC	CAISQQGIYGYTF
TRBV5-1	NA	TRBJ1-1	few	TGCGCCAGCAGCTTGACAGGCTCGGACACTGAAGCTTTCTTT	CASSLTGSDTEAFF
TRBV11-3	NA	TRBJ1-4	NA	TGTGCCAGCGGGGCGGGGTTTGTGGCTAATGAAAAACTGTTTTTT	CASGAGFVANEKLFF
TRBV6-5	NA	TRBJ1-1	once	TGTGCCAGCATTTTATTACTCATGAACACTGAAGCTTTCTTT	CASILLLMNTEAFF
TRBV29-1	NA	TRBJ1-1	NA	TGCAGCGTAGATCTCAGGGAATTGAACACTGAAGCTTTCTTT	CSVDLRELNTEAFF
TRBV6-5	TRBD1	TRBJ1-2	NA	TGTGCCAGCACCCCCGGGACAGGGAGTGTGGGCTACACCTTC	CASTPGTGSVGYTF
TRBV6-5	NA	TRBJ1-6	few	TGTGCCAGCAGCGAGCGAGGTCGCAGTTCACCCCTCCACTTT	CASSERGRSSPLHF
TRBV24-1	NA	TRBJ2-3	NA	TGTGCCACCAGTGATAGGACAATCTCAGATACGCAGTATTTT	CATSDRTISDTQYF
TRBV5-1	TRBD1	TRBJ2-3	NA	TGCGCCAGCAACACAGGGGGTACTAGTACAGATACGCAGTATTTT	CASNTGGTSTDTQYF
TRBV3-1/TRBV3-2	TRBD1	TRBJ1-4	NA	TGTGCCAGCAGCCTACGACAGGGCGGGACTAATGAAAAACTGTTTTTT	CASSLRQGGTNEKLFF
TRBV6-6	NA	TRBJ2-5	NA	TGTGCCAGCGCGGGCGGGCAAGAGACCCAGTACTTC	CASAGGQETQYF